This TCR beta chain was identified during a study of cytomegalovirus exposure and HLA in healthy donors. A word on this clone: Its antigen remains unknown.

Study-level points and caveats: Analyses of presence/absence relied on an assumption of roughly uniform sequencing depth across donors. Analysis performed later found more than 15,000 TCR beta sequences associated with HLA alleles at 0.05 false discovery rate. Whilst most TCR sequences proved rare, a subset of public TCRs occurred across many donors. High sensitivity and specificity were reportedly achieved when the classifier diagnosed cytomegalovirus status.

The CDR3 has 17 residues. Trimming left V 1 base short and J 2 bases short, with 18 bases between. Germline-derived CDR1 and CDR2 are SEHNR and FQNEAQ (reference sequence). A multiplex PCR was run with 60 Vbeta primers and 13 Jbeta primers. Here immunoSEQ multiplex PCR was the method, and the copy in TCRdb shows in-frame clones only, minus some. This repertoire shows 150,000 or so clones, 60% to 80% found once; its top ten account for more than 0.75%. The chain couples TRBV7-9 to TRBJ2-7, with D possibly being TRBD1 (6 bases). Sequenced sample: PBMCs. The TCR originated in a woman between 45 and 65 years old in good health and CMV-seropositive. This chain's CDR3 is CASSLGGGVAPPYEQYF. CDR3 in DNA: TGTGCCAGCAGCTTAGGAGGGGGAGTAGCGCCGCCCTACGAGCAGTACTTC. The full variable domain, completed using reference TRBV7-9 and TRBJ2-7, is DTGVSQNPRHKITKRGQNVTFRCDPISEHNRLYWYRQTLGQGPEFLTYFQNEAQLEKSRLLSDRFSAERPKGSFSTLEIQRTEQGDSAMYLCASSLGGGVAPPYEQYFGPGTRLTVT.